These T cell receptor beta chains were read from a single sample in a study of blood T cell repertoires in COVID-19. Sequenced by immunoSEQ multiplex PCR; TCRdb stores in-frame clones only, minus some. The profile shows around 26,000 clones, roughly nine tenths of them singletons. Sequences were obtained from peripheral blood. The receptors here all came from a human donor with active COVID-19. The donor label of this sample is uncertain. CDR3s include the opening cysteine and the closing phenylalanine or tryptophan. Each record gives: V gene, clone size, D gene, J gene, CDR3 DNA, CDR3 protein. D genes are given only for firm matches. Expanded clones get a size class; other rows say once, few or many, or leave the size out.

v_call: TRBV19
clone_size: .
d_call: .
j_call: TRBJ2-7
cdr3_nt: TGTGCCAGTAGTATGGGGACGGGACGCGGGGCATACGAGCAGTACTTC
cdr3_aa: CASSMGTGRGAYEQYF

v_call: TRBV4-2
clone_size: .
d_call: TRBD2
j_call: TRBJ2-5
cdr3_nt: TGTGCCAGCAGCCAAAGACTAGCGGGAGGGCCGGAGACCCAGTACTTC
cdr3_aa: CASSQRLAGGPETQYF

v_call: TRBV25-1
clone_size: .
d_call: TRBD2
j_call: TRBJ2-3
cdr3_nt: TGTGCCAGCAGTGATTCCGTGTGGGAGGGCCCCACAGATACGCAGTATTTT
cdr3_aa: CASSDSVWEGPTDTQYF

v_call: TRBV28
clone_size: once
d_call: TRBD1
j_call: TRBJ2-5
cdr3_nt: TGTGCCAGCAGTCCCCGACAGGGACAGACCCAGTACTTC
cdr3_aa: CASSPRQGQTQYF

v_call: TRBV5-1
clone_size: .
d_call: TRBD2
j_call: TRBJ2-7
cdr3_nt: TGCGCCAGCAGCCCGGGTCTACTAGCGTTCTCCTACGAGCAGTACTTC
cdr3_aa: CASSPGLLAFSYEQYF

v_call: TRBV5-4
clone_size: .
d_call: TRBD2
j_call: TRBJ2-3
cdr3_nt: TGTGCCAGCAGCTCCCATACTAGCGTGAGCACAGATACGCAGTATTTT
cdr3_aa: CASSSHTSVSTDTQYF

v_call: TRBV10-2
clone_size: .
d_call: .
j_call: TRBJ2-2
cdr3_nt: TGCGCCACCCCCGGTGGCACCGGGGAGCTGTTTTTT
cdr3_aa: CATPGGTGELFF

v_call: TRBV5-1
clone_size: .
d_call: TRBD1
j_call: TRBJ2-7
cdr3_nt: TGCGCCAGCAGCTCGGGACAGGGTCAAGAGCAGTACTTC
cdr3_aa: CASSSGQGQEQYF

v_call: TRBV18
clone_size: .
d_call: TRBD1
j_call: TRBJ1-1
cdr3_nt: TGTGCCAGCTCAAACGACAGGGTTACTGAAGCTTTCTTT
cdr3_aa: CASSNDRVTEAFF

v_call: TRBV6-5
clone_size: .
d_call: TRBD2
j_call: TRBJ2-7
cdr3_nt: TGTGCCAGCAGGCCTGAACTAGCGAAAATCTACGAGCAGTACTTC
cdr3_aa: CASRPELAKIYEQYF

v_call: TRBV7-9
clone_size: few
d_call: .
j_call: TRBJ2-5
cdr3_nt: TGTGCCAGCAGCTCACCGGTGGAGACCCAGTACTTC
cdr3_aa: CASSSPVETQYF

v_call: TRBV3-1/TRBV3-2
clone_size: once
d_call: .
j_call: TRBJ2-7
cdr3_nt: TGTGCCAGCAGTCGGACAGATTCCTACGAGCAGTACTTC
cdr3_aa: CASSRTDSYEQYF

v_call: TRBV2
clone_size: .
d_call: TRBD2
j_call: TRBJ2-1
cdr3_nt: TGTGCCAGCAGTGTTAACCTTATACTAGCGGGAGTATACAATGAGCAGTTCTTC
cdr3_aa: CASSVNLILAGVYNEQFF

v_call: TRBV28
clone_size: medium-sized
d_call: TRBD2
j_call: TRBJ2-1
cdr3_nt: TGTGCCAGCAACCCCACCGCGGGAGTAGACTACAATGAGCAGTTCTTC
cdr3_aa: CASNPTAGVDYNEQFF

v_call: TRBV20-1
clone_size: .
d_call: .
j_call: TRBJ2-5
cdr3_nt: TGCAGTGCTCAGGATCAAGAGACCCAGTACTTC
cdr3_aa: CSAQDQETQYF

v_call: TRBV24-1
clone_size: few
d_call: TRBD2
j_call: TRBJ2-5
cdr3_nt: TGTGCCACCAGTGATGGACTAGCGGGAGAGACCCAGTACTTC
cdr3_aa: CATSDGLAGETQYF

v_call: TRBV28
clone_size: .
d_call: TRBD2
j_call: TRBJ2-5
cdr3_nt: TGTGCCAGCAGTGGAAGCGGGAGCTCCCGAGGGACCCAGTACTTC
cdr3_aa: CASSGSGSSRGTQYF

v_call: TRBV19
clone_size: .
d_call: .
j_call: TRBJ1-4
cdr3_nt: TGTGCCAGTAGTATGAGAAGATCAACTAATGAAAAACTGTTTTTT
cdr3_aa: CASSMRRSTNEKLFF

v_call: TRBV5-1
clone_size: once
d_call: .
j_call: TRBJ2-1
cdr3_nt: TGCGCCAGCAGCCCACAACAGGGTCGAAATGAGCAGTTCTTC
cdr3_aa: CASSPQQGRNEQFF

v_call: TRBV7-9
clone_size: .
d_call: .
j_call: TRBJ1-3
cdr3_nt: TGTGCCAGCAGCTTAGTCGGCTCTGGAAACACCATATATTTT
cdr3_aa: CASSLVGSGNTIYF

v_call: TRBV24-1
clone_size: .
d_call: TRBD2
j_call: TRBJ2-2
cdr3_nt: TGTGCCACCAGTGATACGAGCGGGAGGGCCTCCACCGGGGAGCTGTTTTTT
cdr3_aa: CATSDTSGRASTGELFF

v_call: TRBV9
clone_size: .
d_call: TRBD2
j_call: TRBJ2-1
cdr3_nt: TGTGCCAGCAGCCGGACTAGCGGGAGAACCCATGAGCAGTTCTTC
cdr3_aa: CASSRTSGRTHEQFF

v_call: TRBV7-6
clone_size: .
d_call: .
j_call: TRBJ2-7
cdr3_nt: TGTGCCAGCAGCTTAGGGGGGGGGCAGCCAACCTACGAGCAGTACTTC
cdr3_aa: CASSLGGGQPTYEQYF

v_call: TRBV7-8
clone_size: .
d_call: TRBD1
j_call: TRBJ1-2
cdr3_nt: TGTGCCAGCAGCTCGACAGGGGCAGGGGGTAGCTATGGCTACACCTTC
cdr3_aa: CASSSTGAGGSYGYTF

v_call: TRBV29-1
clone_size: .
d_call: .
j_call: TRBJ2-3
cdr3_nt: TGCAGCCTGGGGGGGGGCAGGGATGCAGATACGCAGTATTTT
cdr3_aa: CSLGGGRDADTQYF

v_call: TRBV5-1
clone_size: .
d_call: .
j_call: TRBJ2-7
cdr3_nt: TGCGCCAGCAGCGCCAGGGGTGGGGAGCCCTACGAGCAGTACTTC
cdr3_aa: CASSARGGEPYEQYF

v_call: TRBV9
clone_size: .
d_call: .
j_call: TRBJ1-2
cdr3_nt: TGTGCCAGCAGCGTCCCCCCCTGGGACAGCTACACCTTC
cdr3_aa: CASSVPPWDSYTF

v_call: TRBV5-1
clone_size: .
d_call: TRBD1
j_call: TRBJ2-2
cdr3_nt: TGCGCCAGCAGCACGGTGGGACAGGGCGGCGGGGAGCTGTTTTTT
cdr3_aa: CASSTVGQGGGELFF

v_call: TRBV2
clone_size: .
d_call: TRBD2
j_call: TRBJ2-2
cdr3_nt: TGTGCCAGCAGTGAATTCGGAAAGGGACTAGCGGGAGACATCGGGGAGCTGTTTTTT
cdr3_aa: CASSEFGKGLAGDIGELFF

v_call: TRBV5-6
clone_size: .
d_call: TRBD2
j_call: TRBJ2-5
cdr3_nt: TGTGCCAGCAGCGGGACTAGCGGGAGTCGGTGGGAGACCCAGTACTTC
cdr3_aa: CASSGTSGSRWETQYF

v_call: TRBV28
clone_size: .
d_call: .
j_call: TRBJ1-5
cdr3_nt: TGTGCCAGCAGCCAGATCTCAGGGTCGTGGCAGCCCCAGCATTTT
cdr3_aa: CASSQISGSWQPQHF

v_call: TRBV30
clone_size: .
d_call: .
j_call: TRBJ1-3
cdr3_nt: TGTGCCTGGGGTACCGACAGAGCTGGAAACACCATATATTTT
cdr3_aa: CAWGTDRAGNTIYF

v_call: TRBV10-2
clone_size: .
d_call: TRBD2
j_call: TRBJ2-5
cdr3_nt: TGCGCCAGCAGTGAGGGGGGACTAGCGGTGCAAGAGACCCAGTACTTC
cdr3_aa: CASSEGGLAVQETQYF

v_call: TRBV29-1
clone_size: .
d_call: TRBD1
j_call: TRBJ2-3
cdr3_nt: TGCAGCGTTGTGGGGACAGGGTATCGCACAGATACGCAGTATTTT
cdr3_aa: CSVVGTGYRTDTQYF

v_call: TRBV27
clone_size: .
d_call: .
j_call: TRBJ2-7
cdr3_nt: TGTGCCAGCAGTTTAGGCGGGCGGGACGAGCAGTACTTC
cdr3_aa: CASSLGGRDEQYF

v_call: TRBV11-3
clone_size: .
d_call: .
j_call: TRBJ2-3
cdr3_nt: TGTGCCAGCAGCTTAGGAGTCCTAGCCACAGATACGCAGTATTTT
cdr3_aa: CASSLGVLATDTQYF

v_call: TRBV27
clone_size: .
d_call: TRBD1
j_call: TRBJ2-7
cdr3_nt: TGTGCCAGCAGTTTAAAACGACCGGGACAGACACTTTCCTACGAGCAGTACTTC
cdr3_aa: CASSLKRPGQTLSYEQYF

v_call: TRBV6-5
clone_size: .
d_call: TRBD1
j_call: TRBJ2-1
cdr3_nt: TGTGCCAGCAGTTACTCACCCCCGGGACAGGGCAATGAGCAGTTCTTC
cdr3_aa: CASSYSPPGQGNEQFF

v_call: TRBV10-3
clone_size: few
d_call: TRBD2
j_call: TRBJ2-1
cdr3_nt: TGTGCCATCAAGGATGACGGGAGGATAATGGGGAATGAGCAGTTCTTC
cdr3_aa: CAIKDDGRIMGNEQFF

v_call: TRBV19
clone_size: .
d_call: .
j_call: TRBJ2-7
cdr3_nt: TGTGCCAGTAGTATGAACAGGGTCACGGGGTACGAGCAGTACTTC
cdr3_aa: CASSMNRVTGYEQYF

v_call: TRBV5-1
clone_size: .
d_call: TRBD1
j_call: TRBJ2-7
cdr3_nt: TGCGCCAGCAGCGAGGGACAGGGTAACTACGAGCAGTACTTC
cdr3_aa: CASSEGQGNYEQYF

v_call: TRBV28
clone_size: .
d_call: .
j_call: TRBJ1-6
cdr3_nt: TGTGCCAGCAGAGCGGGACAAGCTAATTCACCCCTCCACTTT
cdr3_aa: CASRAGQANSPLHF

v_call: TRBV25-1
clone_size: .
d_call: TRBD1
j_call: TRBJ2-7
cdr3_nt: TGTGCCAGCAGGCAAGGACAGGGGAGCGAGCAGTACTTC
cdr3_aa: CASRQGQGSEQYF

v_call: TRBV15
clone_size: .
d_call: .
j_call: TRBJ1-1
cdr3_nt: TGTGCCACCAGCAGAGAAGCAGGGGAGTTCTCTGAAGCTTTCTTT
cdr3_aa: CATSREAGEFSEAFF

v_call: TRBV9
clone_size: medium-sized
d_call: .
j_call: TRBJ2-1
cdr3_nt: TGTGCCAGCAGCGTAAATAGCGGTAACGAGCAGTTCTTC
cdr3_aa: CASSVNSGNEQFF

v_call: TRBV9
clone_size: .
d_call: TRBD1
j_call: TRBJ2-1
cdr3_nt: TGTGCCAGCAGCGCTACCGGGACAGGGGTCTACAATGAGCAGTTCTTC
cdr3_aa: CASSATGTGVYNEQFF

v_call: TRBV7-8
clone_size: .
d_call: TRBD1
j_call: TRBJ2-7
cdr3_nt: TGTGCCAGCAGCATTCGACAGGGACCCTCCTACGAGCAGTACTTC
cdr3_aa: CASSIRQGPSYEQYF

v_call: TRBV24-1
clone_size: .
d_call: TRBD1
j_call: TRBJ2-1
cdr3_nt: TGTGCCACCAGTGATCAAGGACAGGCAGTCTCCTACAATGAGCAGTTCTTC
cdr3_aa: CATSDQGQAVSYNEQFF

v_call: TRBV5-4
clone_size: .
d_call: .
j_call: TRBJ2-1
cdr3_nt: TGTGCCAGCAGCCCAGGGGCTTATAACAATGAGCAGTTCTTC
cdr3_aa: CASSPGAYNNEQFF

v_call: TRBV27
clone_size: few
d_call: .
j_call: TRBJ1-6
cdr3_nt: TGTGCCAGCAGTGCACGGTTACGTTCACCCCTCCACTTT
cdr3_aa: CASSARLRSPLHF

v_call: TRBV12-3/TRBV12-4
clone_size: .
d_call: .
j_call: TRBJ1-2
cdr3_nt: TGTGCCAGCAGTGGTGTGACAGGCCCTCGCTACACCTTC
cdr3_aa: CASSGVTGPRYTF

v_call: TRBV27
clone_size: few
d_call: .
j_call: TRBJ2-2
cdr3_nt: TGTGCCAGCAGTTTATATCAGGGATTCACCGGGGAGCTGTTTTTT
cdr3_aa: CASSLYQGFTGELFF